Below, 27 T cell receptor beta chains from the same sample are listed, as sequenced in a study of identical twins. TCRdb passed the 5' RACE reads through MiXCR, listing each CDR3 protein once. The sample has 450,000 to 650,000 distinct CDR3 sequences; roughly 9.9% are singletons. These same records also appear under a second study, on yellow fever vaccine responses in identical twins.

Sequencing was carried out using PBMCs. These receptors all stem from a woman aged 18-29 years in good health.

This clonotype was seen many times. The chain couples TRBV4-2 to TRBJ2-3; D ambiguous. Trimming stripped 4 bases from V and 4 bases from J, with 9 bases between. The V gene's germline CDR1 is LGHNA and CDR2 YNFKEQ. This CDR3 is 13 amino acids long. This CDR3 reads CASSPTVSDTQYF. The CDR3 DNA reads TGTGCCAGCAGCCCGACCGTTTCAGATACGCAGTATTTT.

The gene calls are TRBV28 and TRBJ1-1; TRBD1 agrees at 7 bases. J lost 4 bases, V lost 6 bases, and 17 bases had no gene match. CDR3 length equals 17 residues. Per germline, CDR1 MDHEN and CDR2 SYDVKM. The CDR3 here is CASSQPSGTVRGTEAFF. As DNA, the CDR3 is TGTGCCAGCAGCCAGCCATCCGGGACAGTAAGGGGCACTGAAGCTTTCTTT.

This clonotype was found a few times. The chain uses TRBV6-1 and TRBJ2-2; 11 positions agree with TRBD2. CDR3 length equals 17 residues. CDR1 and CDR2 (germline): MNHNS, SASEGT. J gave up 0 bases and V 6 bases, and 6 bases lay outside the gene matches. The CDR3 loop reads CASSRTLAGANTGELFF. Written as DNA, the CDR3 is TGTGCCAGCAGCCGAACACTAGCGGGAGCGAACACCGGGGAGCTGTTTTTT.

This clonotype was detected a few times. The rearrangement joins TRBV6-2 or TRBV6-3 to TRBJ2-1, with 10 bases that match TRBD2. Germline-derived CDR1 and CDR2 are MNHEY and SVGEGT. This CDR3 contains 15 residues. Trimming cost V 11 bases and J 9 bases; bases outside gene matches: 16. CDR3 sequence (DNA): TGTGCCCGCCCTTTCTGGAGCGGGAGGGCCGGTGAGCAGTTCTTC. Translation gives CARPFWSGRAGEQFF.

The CDR3 bases are TGCGCCAGCGGAGTCGGGGCCCAAGATACGCAGTATTTT. This sequence encodes CASGVGAQDTQYF. The chain joins TRBV5-1 to TRBJ2-3, with D perhaps assigned TRBD1 or TRBD2 (5 bases each). CDR1 is SGHRS, CDR2 YFSETQ, per germline. Trimming cost V 7 bases and J 5 bases, with 14 bases left between them. The CDR3 length is 13 residues.

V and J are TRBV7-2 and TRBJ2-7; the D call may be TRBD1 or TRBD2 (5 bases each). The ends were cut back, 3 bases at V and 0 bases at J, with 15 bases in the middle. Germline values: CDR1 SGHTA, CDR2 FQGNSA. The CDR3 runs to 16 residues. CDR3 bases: TGTGCCAGCAGCTTCCCCAGGGACCACCTCTCCTACGAGCAGTACTTC. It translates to CASSFPRDHLSYEQYF.

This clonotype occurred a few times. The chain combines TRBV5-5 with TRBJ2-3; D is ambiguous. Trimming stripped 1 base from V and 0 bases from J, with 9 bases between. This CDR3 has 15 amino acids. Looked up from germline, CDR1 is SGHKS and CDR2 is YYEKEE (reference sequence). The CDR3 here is CASSLNLKSTDTQYF. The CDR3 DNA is TGTGCCAGCAGCTTGAACTTAAAGAGCACAGATACGCAGTATTTT.

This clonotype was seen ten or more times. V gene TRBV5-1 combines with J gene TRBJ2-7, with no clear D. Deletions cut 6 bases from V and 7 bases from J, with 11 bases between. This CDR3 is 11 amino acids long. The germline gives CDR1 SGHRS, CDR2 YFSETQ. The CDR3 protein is CASTQEVEQYF. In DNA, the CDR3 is TGCGCCAGCACCCAGGAAGTGGAGCAGTACTTC.

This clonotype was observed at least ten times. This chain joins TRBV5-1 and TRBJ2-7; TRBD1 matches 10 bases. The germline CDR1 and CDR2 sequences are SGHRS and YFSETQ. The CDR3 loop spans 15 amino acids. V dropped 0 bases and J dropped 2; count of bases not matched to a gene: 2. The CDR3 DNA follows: TGCGCCAGCAGCTTGGGTGGACAGGGGGCCTACGAGCAGTACTTC. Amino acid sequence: CASSLGGQGAYEQYF.

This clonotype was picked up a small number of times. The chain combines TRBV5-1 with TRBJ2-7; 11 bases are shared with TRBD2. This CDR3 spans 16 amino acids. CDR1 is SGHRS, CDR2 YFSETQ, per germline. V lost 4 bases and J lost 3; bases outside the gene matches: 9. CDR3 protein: CASSLEGLAAFYEQYF. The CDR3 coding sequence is TGCGCCAGCAGCCTGGAGGGACTAGCGGCGTTCTACGAGCAGTACTTC.

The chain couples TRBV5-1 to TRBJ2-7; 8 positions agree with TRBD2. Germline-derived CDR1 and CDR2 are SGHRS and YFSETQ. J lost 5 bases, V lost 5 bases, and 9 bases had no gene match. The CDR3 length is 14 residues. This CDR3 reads CASSPGLAVDEQYF. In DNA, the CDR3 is TGCGCCAGCAGTCCAGGACTAGCAGTCGACGAGCAGTACTTC.

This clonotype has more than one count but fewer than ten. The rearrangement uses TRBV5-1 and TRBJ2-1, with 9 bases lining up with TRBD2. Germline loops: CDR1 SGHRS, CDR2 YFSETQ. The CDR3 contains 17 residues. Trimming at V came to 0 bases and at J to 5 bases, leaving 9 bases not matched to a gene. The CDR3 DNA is TGCGCCAGCAGCTTGGGCCTAGCGGGGCCACCGAACAATGAGCAGTTCTTC. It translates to CASSLGLAGPPNNEQFF.

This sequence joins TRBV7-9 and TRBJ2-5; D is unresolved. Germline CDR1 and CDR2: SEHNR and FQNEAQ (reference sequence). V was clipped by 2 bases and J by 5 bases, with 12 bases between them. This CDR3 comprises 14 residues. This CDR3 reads CASSLRDVLETQYF. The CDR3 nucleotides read TGTGCCAGCAGCTTACGCGACGTGTTGGAGACCCAGTACTTC.

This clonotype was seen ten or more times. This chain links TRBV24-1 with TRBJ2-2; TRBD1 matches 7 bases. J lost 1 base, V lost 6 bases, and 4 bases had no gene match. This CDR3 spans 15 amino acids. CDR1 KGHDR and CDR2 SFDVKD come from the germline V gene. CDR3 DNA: TGTGCCACCAGTTCTAGGACAGGGAACACCGGGGAGCTGTTTTTT. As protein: CATSSRTGNTGELFF.

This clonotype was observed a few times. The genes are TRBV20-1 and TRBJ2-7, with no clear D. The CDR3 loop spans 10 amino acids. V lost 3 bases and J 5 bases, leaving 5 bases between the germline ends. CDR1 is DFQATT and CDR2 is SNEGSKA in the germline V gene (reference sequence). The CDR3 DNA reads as TGCAGTGCTAGTGCGGACGAGCAGTACTTC. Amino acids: CSASADEQYF.

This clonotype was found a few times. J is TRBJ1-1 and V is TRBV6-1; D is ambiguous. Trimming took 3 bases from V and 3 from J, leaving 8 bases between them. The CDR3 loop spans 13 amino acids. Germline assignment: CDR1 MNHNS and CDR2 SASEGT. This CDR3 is CASSETQDTEAFF. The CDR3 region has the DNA TGTGCCAGCAGTGAGACACAAGACACTGAAGCTTTCTTT.

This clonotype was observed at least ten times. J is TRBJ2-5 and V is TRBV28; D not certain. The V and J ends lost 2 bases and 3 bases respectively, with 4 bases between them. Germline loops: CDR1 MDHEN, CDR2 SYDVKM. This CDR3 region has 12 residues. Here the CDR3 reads CASSLREETQYF. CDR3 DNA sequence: TGTGCCAGCAGTTTAAGGGAAGAGACCCAGTACTTC. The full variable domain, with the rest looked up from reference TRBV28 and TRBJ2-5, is DVKVTQSSRYLVKRTGEKVFLECVQDMDHENMFWYRQDPGLGLRLIYFSYDVKMKEKGDIPEGYSVSREKKERFSLILESASTNQTSMYLCASSLREETQYFGPGTRLLVL.

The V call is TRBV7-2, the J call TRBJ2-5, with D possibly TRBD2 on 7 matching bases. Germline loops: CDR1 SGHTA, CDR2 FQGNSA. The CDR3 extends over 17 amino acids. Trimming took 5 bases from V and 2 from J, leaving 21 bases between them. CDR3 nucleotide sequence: TGTGCCAGCAGCGCCCGAAAGGGGCGGGGGCCGCAAGAGACCCAGTACTTC. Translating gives CASSARKGRGPQETQYF. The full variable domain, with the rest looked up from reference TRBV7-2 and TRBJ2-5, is GAGVSQSPSNKVTEKGKDVELRCDPISGHTALYWYRQSLGQGLEFLIYFQGNSAPDKSGLPSDRFSAERTGGSVSTLTIQRTQQEDSAVYLCASSARKGRGPQETQYFGPGTRLLVL.

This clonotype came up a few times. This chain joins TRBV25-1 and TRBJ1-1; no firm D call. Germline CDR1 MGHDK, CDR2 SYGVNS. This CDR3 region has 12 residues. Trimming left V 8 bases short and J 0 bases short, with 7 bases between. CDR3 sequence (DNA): TGTGCCAGCCGTTCAATGAACACTGAAGCTTTCTTT. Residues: CASRSMNTEAFF.

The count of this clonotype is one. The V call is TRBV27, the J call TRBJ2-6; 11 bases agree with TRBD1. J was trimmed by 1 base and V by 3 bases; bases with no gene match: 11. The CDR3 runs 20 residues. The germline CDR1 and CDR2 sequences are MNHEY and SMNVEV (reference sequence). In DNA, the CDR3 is TGTGCCAGCAGTTTCCTTGCCGGGACAGGGGGTTTTTCTGGGGCCAACGTCCTGACTTTC. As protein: CASSFLAGTGGFSGANVLTF.

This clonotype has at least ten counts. The CDR3 sequence: CSVGGLAGVYNEQFF. The CDR3 coding sequence is TGCAGCGTTGGAGGACTAGCGGGAGTTTACAATGAGCAGTTCTTC. The chain carries TRBV29-1 and TRBJ2-1, with 13 nucleotides matching TRBD2. Trimming removed 4 bases from V and 4 bases from J; junction bases left unmatched: 4. Germline assignment: CDR1 SQVTM and CDR2 ANQGSEA. The CDR3 sequence is 15 residues long.

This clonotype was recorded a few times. The CDR3 coding sequence is TGTGCCACCAGTGATTCAGCAGGCCTACAAGAGACCCAGTACTTC. Translation: CATSDSAGLQETQYF. The chain combines TRBV24-1 with TRBJ2-5; D not certain. Trimming cost V 2 bases and J 2 bases, with 11 bases left between them. Germline lookup yields CDR1 KGHDR and CDR2 SFDVKD. The CDR3 extends over 15 amino acids.

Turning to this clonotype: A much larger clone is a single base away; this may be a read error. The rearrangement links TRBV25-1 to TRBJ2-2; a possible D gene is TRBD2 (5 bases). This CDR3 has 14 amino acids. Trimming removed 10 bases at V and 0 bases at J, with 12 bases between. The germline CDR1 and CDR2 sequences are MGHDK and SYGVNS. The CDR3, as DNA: TGTGCCAACAGAGGGAAATCGAACACCGGGGAGCTGTTTTTT. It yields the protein CANRGKSNTGELFF.

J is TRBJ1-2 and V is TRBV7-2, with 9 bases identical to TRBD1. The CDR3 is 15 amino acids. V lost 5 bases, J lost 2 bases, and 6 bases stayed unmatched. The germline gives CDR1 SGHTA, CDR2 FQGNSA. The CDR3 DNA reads TGTGCCAGCAGCCCAGGAACAGGGGGCAACTATGGCTACACCTTC. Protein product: CASSPGTGGNYGYTF.

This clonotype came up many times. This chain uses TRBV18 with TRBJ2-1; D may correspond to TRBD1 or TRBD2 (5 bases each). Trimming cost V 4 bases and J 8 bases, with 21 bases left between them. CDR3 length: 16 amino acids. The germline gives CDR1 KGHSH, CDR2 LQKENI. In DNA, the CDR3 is TGTGCCAGCTCACTTCCGTCGGGACCACGGGGCGATGAGCAGTTCTTC. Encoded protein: CASSLPSGPRGDEQFF.

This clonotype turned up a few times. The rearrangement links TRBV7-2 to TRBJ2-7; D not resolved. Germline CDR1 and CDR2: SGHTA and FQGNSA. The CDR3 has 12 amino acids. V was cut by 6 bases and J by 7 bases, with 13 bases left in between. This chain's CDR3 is CASRWKSEEQYF. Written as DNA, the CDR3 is TGTGCCAGCAGATGGAAGTCAGAGGAGCAGTACTTC.

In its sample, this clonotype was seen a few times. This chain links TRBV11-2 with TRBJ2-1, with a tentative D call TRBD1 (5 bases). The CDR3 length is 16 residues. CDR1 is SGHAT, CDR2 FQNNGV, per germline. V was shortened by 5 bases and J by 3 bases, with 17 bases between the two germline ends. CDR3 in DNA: TGTGCCAGCAGCCGATCCCAGGGTGAGATCTACAATGAGCAGTTCTTC. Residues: CASSRSQGEIYNEQFF.